This T cell receptor beta chain was obtained from a study of CD8 T cells in Susac syndrome. As regards this clonotype: Its antigen is currently unknown.

Patients with Susac syndrome met the recently defined diagnostic criteria for definite or probable disease. TEMRA cells were FACS-enriched, unlike CD8+ and CD4+ T cells, which were negatively isolated. Overall study findings and caveats: By the study's own acknowledgment, its TCR sequencing and HLA analysis included relatively few individuals. Clonal expansion of Susac CD8+ cells peaked in TEMRA cells, and it also peaked in active patients.

Germline V gives CDR1 LGHNA, CDR2 YNFKEQ. CDR3 size: 19 residues. V was clipped by 0 bases and J by 4 bases, with 24 bases between them. It was with random hexamers that 0.5 to 1 ug RNA was reverse transcribed. TCRdb redid the calling of the immunoSEQ multiplex PCR reads with MiXCR, one entry per CDR3 protein. The repertoire holds 100,000 to 150,000 distinct CDR3 sequences, with just under 95% as singletons. This chain joins TRBV4-2 and TRBJ1-2; perhaps TRBD1 as D (6 bases). The specimen sequenced was CD8+ T cells from PBMCs. The receptor's source is a human donor with Susac syndrome. CDR3 nucleotides: TGTGCCAGCAGCCAAGATGGTTTTGGGGGCGATATACCGTCCTATGGCTACACCTTC. Protein sequence: CASSQDGFGGDIPSYGYTF.